One and the same sample provided the 25 T cell receptor beta chains below, sequenced in a study of blood T cell repertoires in COVID-19. Data came from immunoSEQ multiplex PCR; TCRdb stores just in-frame clones and leaves some out. Of about 210,000 clones listed, roughly 88% are singletons. The sample comprised peripheral blood. All receptors come from a man aged 45-60 years with active or convalescent COVID-19.

V and J are TRBV6-1 and TRBJ1-2, with 7 bases that match TRBD1. The trim removed 2 bases at V and 5 bases at J, leaving 14 bases unmatched. CDR3 length: 17 residues. Per germline, CDR1 MNHNS and CDR2 SASEGT. CDR3: CASSEPYRLDRDYGYTF. The DNA for the CDR3 is TGTGCCAGCAGTGAACCCTACCGACTTGACAGGGATTATGGCTACACCTTC.

J is TRBJ2-7 and V is TRBV4-1; 7 nucleotides agree with TRBD1. The CDR3 is made up of 15 amino acids. Losses at the gene ends were 3 bases for V and 3 bases for J; bases not matched to a gene: 8. CDR1 MGHRA and CDR2 YSYEKL come from the germline V gene. The CDR3 region is CASSQAPGTDYEQYF. The CDR3 DNA reads TGCGCCAGCAGCCAGGCACCTGGGACAGACTACGAGCAGTACTTC.

This chain connects TRBV7-8 to TRBJ1-2, with TRBD1 as a possible D gene (6 bases). The CDR3 totals 15 residues. Germline CDR1 is SGHVS and CDR2 is FQNEAQ. Trimming pared 2 bases from V and 2 bases from J, leaving 12 bases between. CDR3 DNA sequence: TGTGCCAGCAGCTTACGGGGGGCAGAGAACTATGGCTACACCTTC. Encoded protein: CASSLRGAENYGYTF.

The genes are TRBV29-1 and TRBJ2-1; tentative D call: TRBD2 (6 bases). The CDR3 loop spans 14 amino acids. V was trimmed by 6 bases and J by 0 bases, leaving 12 bases between them. Looked up from germline, CDR1 is SQVTM and CDR2 is ANQGSEA. The CDR3 bases are TGCAGCGTGGATAGCGGTAGCTCCTACAATGAGCAGTTCTTC. It codes for CSVDSGSSYNEQFF.

This clone was detected only once. The genes are TRBV3-1 (or the pseudogene TRBV3-2) and TRBJ2-2; D is unclear. In germline, CDR1 is LGHDT, CDR2 YNNKEL (reference sequence). The V and J ends lost 4 bases and 5 bases respectively, with 5 bases between them. This CDR3 is built from 12 residues. CDR3 region: CASSRRTGELFF. DNA for the CDR3: TGTGCCAGCAGCCGGCGGACCGGGGAGCTGTTTTTT.

This clone was counted many times. The J gene is TRBJ1-5, the V gene TRBV4-1; D is ambiguous. CDR1 and CDR2 from the germline V gene are MGHRA and YSYEKL. The V gene lost 0 bases and the J gene lost 7 bases, with 13 bases spanning the gap. This CDR3 is built from 15 residues. CDR3 in amino acids: CASSQDERRRQPQHF. CDR3 sequence (DNA): TGCGCCAGCAGCCAAGATGAGAGGAGAAGGCAGCCCCAGCATTTT.

J is TRBJ1-3 and V is TRBV3-1 (or the pseudogene TRBV3-2); no clear D. The CDR3 contains 13 residues. The germline V gene has CDR1 LGHDT and CDR2 YNNKEL (reference sequence). Trimming took 4 bases from V and 7 from J, leaving 11 bases between them. The CDR3 spells CASSPARGNTIYF. CDR3 DNA: TGTGCCAGCAGCCCCGCCCGGGGTAACACCATATATTTT.

Only a few counts were recorded for this clone. J is TRBJ1-4 and V is TRBV3-1 (or the pseudogene TRBV3-2); TRBD1 matches at 7 bases. The CDR3 length is 16 residues. Germline assignment: CDR1 LGHDT and CDR2 YNNKEL (reference sequence). V trimming: 4 bases; J trimming: 4 bases; junction bases outside the gene matches: 9. This chain's CDR3 is CASSPAATGYNEKLFF. In DNA, the CDR3 is TGTGCCAGCAGCCCGGCCGCGACAGGGTATAATGAAAAACTGTTTTTT.

The rearrangement uses TRBV27 and TRBJ1-6; D may be TRBD1 (5 bases). Trimming left V 3 bases short and J 9 bases short, with 9 bases between. CDR1 and CDR2 (germline): MNHEY, SMNVEV (reference sequence). This CDR3 region has 13 residues. The CDR3 loop reads CASSFGGSSPLHF. The CDR3 DNA follows: TGTGCCAGCAGTTTCGGGGGTTCTTCACCCCTCCACTTT.

This chain connects TRBV6-1 to TRBJ2-1; a weak D match, TRBD2 (5 bases). V gave up 2 bases and J gave up 1 base, with 12 bases separating them. CDR3 length: 16 amino acids. Germline V gives CDR1 MNHNS, CDR2 SASEGT. CDR3 amino acids: CASSERRTPSYNEQFF. The CDR3 DNA is TGTGCCAGCAGTGAACGAAGGACTCCTTCCTACAATGAGCAGTTCTTC.

The J gene is TRBJ2-7, the V gene TRBV19, with 7 nucleotides matching TRBD1. CDR1 and CDR2 (germline): LNHDA, SQIVND (reference sequence). The J segment lost 2 bases and the V segment lost 6 bases, leaving 7 bases of the junction unmatched. CDR3 length: 14 amino acids. The CDR3 DNA reads as TGTGCCAGTAGCCCCGGGACAGCCACCTACGAGCAGTACTTC. This gives the protein CASSPGTATYEQYF.

The V and J genes are TRBV4-1 and TRBJ1-1, with TRBD1 as a possible D gene (5 bases). The CDR3 is 13 amino acids. With 7 bases removed from V and 6 bases from J, the gap between germline ends came to 15 bases. Germline lookup yields CDR1 MGHRA and CDR2 YSYEKL. The CDR3 reads CASKRTPEAEAFF. CDR3 nucleotides: TGCGCCAGCAAAAGGACACCAGAGGCTGAAGCTTTCTTT.

The DNA for the CDR3 is TGCGCCAGCAGCTTTGAGGGAACTAATGAAAAACTGTTTTTT. Translation: CASSFEGTNEKLFF. The chain carries TRBV5-1 and TRBJ1-4; no firm D call. The CDR3 covers 14 residues. The V end was cut by 2 bases, the J end by 1 base, with 6 bases between. Germline CDR1 and CDR2: SGHRS and YFSETQ.

The V and J genes are TRBV27 and TRBJ2-4; D is perhaps TRBD1 (5 bases). V was shortened by 5 bases and J by 2 bases, with 13 bases between the two germline ends. The CDR3 runs 15 residues. Germline CDR1 and CDR2: MNHEY and SMNVEV (reference sequence). In DNA form, the CDR3 reads TGTGCCAGCAGTCTCTCCTGGGGCACCAAAAACATTCAGTACTTC. Amino acid sequence: CASSLSWGTKNIQYF.

This clone was detected only once. The chain combines TRBV6-6 with TRBJ2-5; D possibly corresponds to TRBD1 (5 bases). CDR3 size: 12 residues. Per the germline V gene, CDR1 is MNHNY and CDR2 is SVGAGI (reference sequence). Trimming removed 5 bases at V and 4 bases at J, with 8 bases between. The CDR3 is CASSPTVETQYF. The CDR3 DNA is TGTGCCAGCAGTCCGACAGTAGAGACCCAGTACTTC.

The chain links TRBV4-3 to TRBJ1-1; D remains unclear. V lost 4 bases, J lost 2 bases, and 17 bases lay in between. There are 16 residues in the CDR3. Germline CDR1 LGHNA, CDR2 YSLEER. The CDR3 bases are TGCGCCAGCAGCCGGACCACTAGGTACACAAACACTGAAGCTTTCTTT. It specifies CASSRTTRYTNTEAFF.

The genes are TRBV9 and TRBJ1-2; possibly TRBD1 for D (6 bases). V was pared by 0 bases and J by 4 bases, with 10 bases between. This CDR3 spans 14 amino acids. The germline V gene encodes CDR1 SGDLS and CDR2 YYNGEE. As DNA, the CDR3 is TGTGCCAGCAGCGTAGATCTGGACAGCTATGGCTACACCTTC. This translates into CASSVDLDSYGYTF. The variable domain in full, with the rest retrieved from reference TRBV9 and TRBJ1-2, is DSGVTQTPKHLITATGQRVTLRCSPRSGDLSVYWYQQSLDQGLQFLIQYYNGEERAKGNILERFSAQQFPDLHSELNLSSLELGDSALYFCASSVDLDSYGYTFGSGTRLTVV.

The rearrangement joins TRBV5-1 to TRBJ2-1; 9 bases agree with TRBD1. The V gene's germline CDR1 is SGHRS and CDR2 YFSETQ. V was pared by 2 bases and J by 4 bases, with 10 bases of the junction left unmatched. The CDR3 length is 17 residues. The CDR3 DNA is TGCGCCAGCAGCTTTGACCCTCCGGGACAGGGATACAATGAGCAGTTCTTC. Protein product: CASSFDPPGQGYNEQFF.

The J gene is TRBJ2-7, the V gene TRBV11-3; a possible D gene is TRBD1 (6 bases). Germline V gives CDR1 SGHNT, CDR2 YENEEA. The ends were cut back, 5 bases at V and 3 bases at J, with 17 bases in the middle. The CDR3 runs to 15 residues. CDR3 amino acids: CASSPNRDTSYEQYF. DNA of the CDR3: TGTGCCAGCAGCCCCAACCGGGACACGAGCTACGAGCAGTACTTC.

The chain has TRBV2 and TRBJ2-7, with 9 bases identical to TRBD2. The germline CDR1 and CDR2 sequences are SNHLY and FYNNEI. This CDR3 spans 13 amino acids. The junction had 1 base not matched to a gene; V was cut back by 6 bases and J by 1 base. CDR3 region: CASRTSGSYEQYF. Here the CDR3 DNA reads TGTGCCAGCAGAACTAGCGGGTCCTACGAGCAGTACTTC.

The rearrangement uses TRBV10-1 and TRBJ2-7; TRBD1 aligns across 7 bases. Per germline, CDR1 WNHNN and CDR2 SYGVQD (reference sequence). This CDR3 is 16 amino acids long. After removal of 2 bases from V and 2 bases from J, the junction contained 9 bases not matched to a gene. DNA for the CDR3: TGCGCCAGCAGTGAGCCTACAGGGGCAGGTGCCTACGAGCAGTACGTC. Protein: CASSEPTGAGAYEQYV.

V and J are TRBV9 and TRBJ1-2; 7 bases align to TRBD1. Germline V CDR1 and CDR2: SGDLS, YYNGEE. J was trimmed by 4 bases and V by 2 bases; bases with no gene match: 5. This CDR3 spans 14 amino acids. CDR3 residues: CASSVDQGGYGYTF. Written as DNA, the CDR3 is TGTGCCAGCAGCGTTGACCAGGGGGGCTATGGCTACACCTTC.

J is TRBJ2-3 and V is TRBV12-2; the D call TRBD1 from the table was never checked on the DNA. TRBV12-2 represents a pseudogene. This CDR3 is built from 16 residues. CDR3 coding DNA: TGTGCAAGTCGCTCGTTGAGTCAGGGTGGGACAGATACGCAGTATTTT. It specifies CASRSLSQGGTDTQYF.

This clone appeared a single time. The V and J genes are TRBV12-3 or TRBV12-4 and TRBJ1-6, with D unclear. The V gene lost 1 base and the J gene lost 7 bases, with 2 bases spanning the gap. This CDR3 has 12 residues. The CDR3 bases are TGTGCCAGCAGTTTAGTAAATTCACCCCTCCACTTT. Translation: CASSLVNSPLHF.

The rearrangement uses TRBV28 and TRBJ1-5; a weak D match, TRBD1 (5 bases). CDR3 size: 14 residues. V dropped 11 bases and J dropped 7 bases, with 21 bases sitting between them. Germline V lookup: CDR1 MDHEN, CDR2 SYDVKM. As DNA, the CDR3 is TGTGCCGTCCAACGACCGAAGGGGTTCCAGCCCCAGCATTTT. The encoded protein is CAVQRPKGFQPQHF.